This T cell receptor beta chain was identified in a study of radiotherapy plus CTLA-4 blockade in lung cancer. Overall study context: Objective responses emerged in roughly 20% of patients, and roughly 32% attained disease control.

Those with chemo-refractory metastatic non-small-cell lung cancer were treated with focal radiation combined with CTLA-4 blockade using ipilimumab. Method: immunoSEQ multiplex PCR; TCRdb's copy keeps in-frame clones and lacks some. The sample includes around 100,000 clones, around 74% seen only once; the top ten take roughly 2.8%. The study's findings and limits: Tumor-origin TCR clones grew in blood after radiotherapy plus ipilimumab. Response was reportedly best predicted by early blood T cell clone dynamics, with interferon-beta.

Details on this clone: Its specificity is not known.

This CDR3 is built from 16 residues. The germline V gene has CDR1 MDHEN and CDR2 SYDVKM. Between the trimmed V and J ends, which lost 6 bases and 0 bases, there was a span of 14 bases. This receptor was taken from a human donor with non-small cell lung cancer who had a partial response to radiotherapy plus ipilimumab. Some clones in this sample may be carry-over from other donors' samples. The source was peripheral blood, collected from a patient treated with radiotherapy plus ipilimumab. The rearrangement links TRBV28 to TRBJ1-4; perhaps TRBD1 as D (6 bases). DNA of the CDR3: TGTGCCAGCAGCCTTAGGTCAGGGGCAACTAATGAAAAACTGTTTTTT. Translation: CASSLRSGATNEKLFF.